In this sample, the clone carrying this T cell receptor (beta chain) turned up a few times. This entry belongs to a study of identical twins. MiXCR, run by TCRdb on the 5' RACE reads, gives a single entry per CDR3 protein. The sample shows about 210,000 distinct CDR3 sequences, roughly a tenth of them seen only once. V was pared by 6 bases and J by 3 bases, with 15 bases between. CDR1 is GTSNPN, CDR2 SVGIG, per germline (reference sequence). This CDR3 comprises 14 residues. V gene TRBV30 combines with J gene TRBJ2-1; TRBD2 might be the D (5 bases). The sequencing sample was made of memory (CD45RO+) T cells sorted from blood. This sequence was found in a woman between 18 and 29 years old in good health. CDR3 sequence: CACPLADYYNEQFF. The CDR3 DNA reads as TGTGCCTGCCCCCTAGCAGATTACTACAATGAGCAGTTCTTC.